The present entry profiles one TCR beta chain with its context. The entry originates in a study of OX40 agonist ivuxolimab in advanced cancers. Profiled with immunoSEQ multiplex PCR; TCRdb holds only in-frame clones, not every one. The sample contains about 79,000 clones, 81% of which appear only once. This CDR3 contains 13 residues. CDR1 is ENHRY, CDR2 SYGVKD, per germline. V dropped 7 bases and J dropped 0 bases, with 10 bases sitting between them. Researchers took blood at baseline, on cycle 4 day 1, and on cycle 7 day 1. This rearrangement joins TRBV10-3 to TRBJ2-7; D gene unclear. The specimen was CD4+ or CD8+ T cells sorted from blood, collected in a trial of the OX40 agonist ivuxolimab. The source of this sequence is an adult with an advanced solid tumor such as melanoma, head and neck, liver or kidney cancer. The CDR3 spells CAITPGSSYEQYF. CDR3 DNA: TGTGCCATCACGCCCGGGTCCTCCTACGAGCAGTACTTC.